This TCR beta chain came from a study of T cells in Graves' hyperthyroidism and ophthalmopathy (dated by TCRdb to the late 2010s). Looking at the study overall: Peripheral blood samples were taken at initial diagnosis, before any treatment was given. To identify distinguishing TCR V-J signatures, a discovery cohort of about 95 patients was used, comprising 43 with Graves' ophthalmopathy and around 60 with stable Graves' hyperthyroidism. An independent validation cohort of under 20 hyperthyroidism patients and 17 patients who later progressed to ophthalmopathy tested prospective prediction of ophthalmopathy. For training and testing, the 100 patients in the discovery cohort were randomly divided in a 7:3 ratio. In addition, the study compared T-cell repertoires in thyroid tissue and in blood from six Graves' hyperthyroidism patients. After blood sampling, hyperthyroidism patients were treated with methimazole at a starting dose of 30 mg daily, and ophthalmopathy patients were treated with high-dose intravenous methylprednisolone. The paper reports TCR Vbeta CDR3 sequencing of some 140 peripheral blood samples: under 45 ophthalmopathy, fewer than 85 hyperthyroidism and 17 progressor patients. Here is what the overall study found, with its caveats: Ophthalmopathy was separated from stable hyperthyroidism by a 13 V-J signature model, with approximately 85% sensitivity and roughly 81% specificity obtained in cross-validation and 80%/75% obtained in testing. Sample size was not statistically predetermined, and blinding of investigators to group allocation was not performed. In validation, the model predicted progression to ophthalmopathy with 65% to 71% sensitivity and less than 75% specificity, a median of about 6.7 months before onset. Blood samples also contained most of the expanded thyroid clonotypes (frequency above 0.001), which suggests that blood repertoires may reflect thyroid immune responses.

The TCR beta CDR3 regions were amplified from the RNA transcripts. For the first round of RT-PCR on the TCR CDR3, the HTBI primer set was used together with the Qiagen OneStep RT-PCR kit. Libraries were constructed in a second round of multiplex PCR, after which size selection and purification were performed. Sequencing of the libraries was done on an Illumina HiSeq2000 using paired-end 100 bp reads. On the study's bioinformatics: SOAPnuke was used to process the raw data, with reads discarded if the reads contained adapters or uncalled bases, had a mean Phred below 15, or lacked an exact constant-primer or identifier match. COPE v1.2.5 was used to merge high-quality paired reads, and clonotypes were defined as unique nucleotide sequences. MiTCR v1.1 was used to align the clonotypes against IMGT TRBV, TRBD and TRBJ reference segments. The analysis included only V-J combinations with a frequency above 0.0001, which together covered around 99% of the repertoires. A TCS score was defined as the ratio of F50 (clonal expansion) to E x V (chaos), with BLOSUM62-based TCRdist applied between CDR3 peptides within each V-J. Welch's t-statistics and random forest reduced around 510 V-J features to 13, which were used in a naive Bayes classifier (R e1071). Using fastp at Q25 and MiXCR, TCRdb reprocessed the public reads and kept productive beta chains. Records with the same CDR3 protein are collapsed into one entry carrying the most frequent genes and DNA. The authors' filters were not applied to this entry. The sample table holds about 640,000 distinct CDR3 sequences, of which about 20% were seen once. The top ten constitute roughly 30% of the sample.

In the ophthalmopathy patients, disease was moderately to severely active, with a Clinical Activity Score of 3 or more, a NOSPECS grade of 4 or more, and a duration of less than 3 months. Exclusion was applied to patients with uncontrolled infections, other autoimmune diseases, pregnancy or lactation. Diagnoses were based on clinical symptoms, serum thyroxine and TRAb, thyroid ultrasound and orbital computed tomography. Ficoll-Paque density gradient centrifugation was used to isolate PBMCs from approximately 10 ml of fresh peripheral blood. Total RNA was extracted using Trizol reagent, and RNA quality was assessed on an Agilent 2100 Bioanalyzer. At least ten counts were recorded for this clonotype. Its antigen specificity is not known. Base-call qualities are not available, and no considerably larger clone is one nucleotide away. The CDR3 goes from the cysteine to the phenylalanine over 14 residues. The sequence is cut down to CDR3 DNA, 42 bases in frame from base 1. V has 5 bases trimmed and J has 1 base trimmed; junction bases matching no gene number 5.

The sequence came from a man aged 30 to 39 with Graves' ophthalmopathy. Rearrangement joined TRBV12-3 or TRBV12-4 to TRBJ2-7, with 7 middle bases fitting TRBD1. Material: blood. The DNA reads TGTGCCAGCAGTGTGAGGGACAGTTCCTACGAGCAGTACTTC. This is translated as CASSVRDSSYEQYF.